This T cell receptor beta chain is drawn from a study of blood T cell repertoires in COVID-19. The wider study: COVID-19 samples from acute and convalescent phases originated in the United States, Italy and Spain. T cells, B-cell-depleted T cells, or PBMCs provided the cDNA or gDNA that served as material.

This clone has only a few counts. As handled by the study authors: For nucleated cells, counts were estimated from reference gene primer amplification. Some clones are missing from TCRdb's copy, which holds only in-frame ones; the method was immunoSEQ multiplex PCR. The D gene and trimming were derived from the DNA, and the V and J assignments and clone size from that table. The sample contains 150,000 to 200,000 clones, 70% to 90% of which appear only once. Germline V gives CDR1 MNHEY, CDR2 SMNVEV (reference sequence). The V gene lost 6 bases and the J gene lost 6 bases, with 13 bases spanning the gap. CDR3 length: 13 amino acids.

The chain uses TRBV27 and TRBJ2-3, with TRBD1 as a possible D gene (5 bases). The specimen sequenced was peripheral blood. This receptor was obtained from a middle-aged man with active or convalescent COVID-19. CDR3 region: CASRTSGSDTQYF. CDR3 sequence (DNA): TGTGCCAGCAGGACATCAGGGTCGGATACGCAGTATTTT.